This TCR beta chain emerged from a study of technical replicates of blood from a handful of donors. V was clipped by 1 base and J by 16 bases; unmatched bases: 13. The CDR3 runs to 14 residues. Germline V gene sequence: CDR1 MNHEY, CDR2 SMNVEV (reference sequence). Generated by immunoSEQ multiplex PCR, the TCRdb table keeps only in-frame clones and is missing some. Of about 82,000 clones in the sample, 95% to 96% were seen once. The rearrangement links TRBV27 to TRBJ2-1; TRBD2 aligns across 7 bases. The specimen sequenced was T cells isolated from PBMCs. This sequence originates from a human donor in good health. CDR3 sequence: CASSLLTSEPVRFF. The CDR3 DNA follows: TGTGCCAGCAGTTTATTAACTAGCGAACCGGTTCGTTTCTTC.